This entry lists 32 T cell receptor beta chains sequenced from one sample in a study of T-cell reconstitution after alpha-beta-depleted transplantation in children. The TCRbeta library incorporated unique molecular identifiers. From the PCR reads, TCRdb called clonotypes with MiXCR, one entry per CDR3 protein. The sample records around 60,000 distinct CDR3 sequences, 44% being singletons. The specimen was PBMCs, mostly from graft donor cells, collected 360 days after TCRalphabeta/CD19-depleted stem cell transplant. Source of these receptors: a male patient younger than 18 who had a stem cell transplant for acute lymphoblastic leukemia, so the T cells may come from the graft donor.

The chain recombines TRBV12-3 or TRBV12-4 with TRBJ2-1, with TRBD2 matching over 11 bases. With V trimmed by 2 bases and J by 6 bases, 3 bases remained unmatched. CDR3 length equals 15 residues. The CDR3 nucleotides are TGTGCCAGCAGTTTAATAGCGGGAGGGACCAATGAGCAGTTCTTC. Residues: CASSLIAGGTNEQFF.

Only a few counts were recorded for this clonotype. Here the CDR3 reads CASSPGMGQPPYNEQFF. The CDR3 nucleotides read TGCGCCAGCAGCCCTGGAATGGGACAGCCGCCCTACAATGAGCAGTTCTTC. The chain links TRBV4-1 to TRBJ2-1, with 7 bases identical to TRBD1. Germline V CDR1 and CDR2: MGHRA, YSYEKL. This CDR3 has 17 residues. V was clipped by 4 bases and J by 2 bases; unmatched bases: 11.

Regarding this clonotype: An end of the junction does not agree with germline; a read error may underlie this. The chain is built from TRBV12-3 or TRBV12-4 and TRBJ2-2; D is possibly TRBD2 (5 bases). This CDR3 is 15 amino acids long. CDR3: CASSLARLNTGELFF. CDR3 DNA sequence: TGTGCCAGCAGCTTAGCGAGATTGAACACCGGGGAGCTGTTTTTT.

The rearrangement links TRBV6-5 to TRBJ2-6, with 10 bases identical to TRBD1. Looked up from germline, CDR1 is MNHEY and CDR2 is SVGAGI. The junction had 7 bases not matched to a gene; V was cut back by 3 bases and J by 2 bases. CDR3 length: 18 amino acids. The DNA for the CDR3 is TGTGCCAGCAGTTATTATGGGACAGGGGCTGCTGGGGCCAACGTCCTGACTTTC. Its translation is CASSYYGTGAAGANVLTF.

V gene TRBV9 combines with J gene TRBJ2-2; 7 bases agree with TRBD1. Germline assignment: CDR1 SGDLS and CDR2 YYNGEE. J lost 4 bases, V lost 0 bases, and 3 bases had no gene match. The CDR3 loop spans 15 amino acids. This CDR3 reads CASSVAQGTTGELFF. In DNA, the CDR3 is TGTGCCAGCAGCGTAGCACAGGGGACCACCGGGGAGCTGTTTTTT.

The chain couples TRBV20-1 to TRBJ2-2; D might be TRBD1 (5 bases). This CDR3 has 11 amino acids. V was pared by 5 bases and J by 6 bases, with 7 bases between. Looked up from germline, CDR1 is DFQATT and CDR2 is SNEGSKA (reference sequence). The CDR3 spells CSALRAGELFF. CDR3 coding DNA: TGCAGTGCTCTCAGGGCCGGGGAGCTGTTTTTT.

The V gene is TRBV3-1, the J gene TRBJ2-7; D gene ambiguous. Trimming pared 3 bases from V and 7 bases from J, leaving 7 bases between. The germline V gene encodes CDR1 LGHDT and CDR2 YNNKEL (reference sequence). This CDR3 comprises 11 residues. The CDR3 nucleotides read TGTGCCAGCAGCCAGGAGAGGGAGCAGTACTTC. It yields the protein CASSQEREQYF.

The chain is built from TRBV28 and TRBJ1-2, with a possible D match to TRBD1 (5 bases). The CDR3 spans 14 residues. The V and J ends lost 2 bases and 10 bases respectively, with 17 bases between them. CDR1 is MDHEN, CDR2 SYDVKM, per germline. The CDR3 is CASSLRPGQENYTF. The CDR3 coding sequence is TGTGCCAGCAGTTTACGACCGGGGCAAGAAAACTACACCTTC.

CDR3 sequence (DNA): TGTGCCAGCAGTTTCCGAGGAGGGACCGAAGAGACCCAGTACTTC. This gives the protein CASSFRGGTEETQYF. This chain uses TRBV12-3 or TRBV12-4 with TRBJ2-5, with a weak D call TRBD2 (6 bases). Trimming left V 3 bases short and J 3 bases short, with 14 bases between. The CDR3 is 15 residues long.

This clonotype was counted at least ten times. The chain carries TRBV7-8 and TRBJ2-1, with 9 nucleotides matching TRBD2. V shed 2 bases, J shed 2 bases, and the junction held 4 bases outside the gene matches. CDR1 and CDR2 from the germline V gene are SGHVS and FQNEAQ. The CDR3 runs 16 residues. The CDR3 protein is CASSLYSGSTYNEQFF. DNA of the CDR3: TGTGCCAGCAGCTTATATAGCGGGAGCACCTACAATGAGCAGTTCTTC.

This clonotype was seen ten or more times. V and J are TRBV12-3 or TRBV12-4 and TRBJ2-3; 7 positions match TRBD2. V lost 6 bases to trimming and J lost 6 bases; unmatched junction nucleotides: 3. The CDR3 totals 12 residues. CDR3 bases: TGTGCCAGCAGCTTTAGCGGGGATACGCAGTATTTT. It encodes CASSFSGDTQYF.

The genes are TRBV4-2 and TRBJ2-5; the match to TRBD2 covers 10 bases. Looked up from germline, CDR1 is LGHNA and CDR2 is YNFKEQ. V was pared by 0 bases and J by 2 bases, with 9 bases of the junction left unmatched. This CDR3 has 18 residues. CDR3 in amino acids: CASSQDGSTSGYQETQYF. The CDR3 DNA sequence: TGTGCCAGCAGCCAAGATGGCTCGACTAGCGGGTATCAAGAGACCCAGTACTTC.

A few counts support this clonotype. V gene TRBV4-2 combines with J gene TRBJ2-2, with 10 bases that match TRBD2. The CDR3 length is 17 residues. The V and J ends lost 4 bases and 6 bases, in that order; junction bases with no gene match: 11. Germline V lookup: CDR1 LGHNA, CDR2 YNFKEQ. CDR3 nucleotides: TGTGCCAGCAGCCCGCTCGGGCAGCGGGAGGGTTCCGGGGAGCTGTTTTTT. Translating gives CASSPLGQREGSGELFF.

This chain uses TRBV9 with TRBJ2-1, with 7 bases fitting TRBD1. This CDR3 has 14 amino acids. J was trimmed by 7 bases and V by 3 bases; bases with no gene match: 7. Germline CDR1 reads SGDLS; CDR2 reads YYNGEE. The CDR3 DNA sequence: TGTGCCAGCAGCGATCGACAGGGAAGGAATGAGCAGTTCTTC. Translated: CASSDRQGRNEQFF.

The chain carries TRBV10-1 and TRBJ2-1, with unresolved D. V lost 6 bases and J lost 4, with 10 bases in between. The CDR3 extends over 13 amino acids. CDR1 is WNHNN, CDR2 SYGVQD, per germline (reference sequence). The CDR3 reads CASSAREYNEQFF. The DNA for the CDR3 is TGCGCCAGCAGCGCCAGAGAATACAATGAGCAGTTCTTC.

The rearrangement links TRBV2 to TRBJ2-7; 7 nucleotides line up with TRBD1. The germline gives CDR1 SNHLY, CDR2 FYNNEI. The CDR3 sequence is 14 residues long. Losses at the gene ends were 6 bases for V and 0 bases for J; bases not matched to a gene: 5. CDR3 sequence reads: CASRTGTDSYEQYF. CDR3 DNA: TGTGCCAGCAGGACAGGGACAGACTCCTACGAGCAGTACTTC.

The chain is built from TRBV12-3 or TRBV12-4 and TRBJ2-1, with D possibly matching TRBD2 (6 bases). This CDR3 spans 13 amino acids. Trimming pared 6 bases from V and 6 bases from J, leaving 12 bases between. CDR3 amino acids: CASRPVGGNEQFF. The CDR3 coding sequence is TGTGCCAGCAGACCAGTGGGGGGCAATGAGCAGTTCTTC.

This clonotype was seen only a few times. This rearrangement joins TRBV11-2 to TRBJ2-4, with 15 bases fitting TRBD2. With V trimmed by 2 bases and J by 1 base, 9 bases remained unmatched. Germline assignment: CDR1 SGHAT and CDR2 FQNNGV. CDR3 size: 20 residues. CDR3 residues: CASSLYRTSGGALAKNIQYF. CDR3 DNA: TGTGCCAGCAGCTTATATCGGACTAGCGGGGGGGCCTTGGCCAAAAACATTCAGTACTTC.

In its sample, this clonotype was seen a few times. V usage is TRBV29-1 and J usage is TRBJ1-1; no clear D. Germline loops: CDR1 SQVTM, CDR2 ANQGSEA. V lost 6 bases to trimming and J lost 1 base, with 6 bases between them. The CDR3 runs to 11 residues. CDR3 in amino acids: CSVGRNTEAFF. DNA of the CDR3: TGCAGCGTAGGTAGGAACACTGAAGCTTTCTTT.

This clonotype was seen at least ten times. This chain joins TRBV12-3 or TRBV12-4 and TRBJ1-2; 8 nucleotides line up with TRBD1. The CDR3 sequence is 15 residues long. J lost 8 bases, V lost 4 bases, and 12 bases had no gene match. For the CDR3, the DNA is TGTGCCAGCAGTTCTGGGCCCCGACAGGGGAAAGGCTACACCTTC. Translated, it gives CASSSGPRQGKGYTF.

This chain links TRBV24-1 with TRBJ2-1; D may be TRBD1 (6 bases). Germline assignment: CDR1 KGHDR and CDR2 SFDVKD. There are 15 residues in the CDR3. The V end was cut by 4 bases, the J end by 5 bases, with 14 bases between. CDR3: CATSDQGPGDNEQFF. The CDR3 DNA reads as TGTGCCACCAGTGACCAGGGGCCCGGTGACAATGAGCAGTTCTTC.

This clonotype has only a few counts. The rearrangement joins TRBV28 to TRBJ2-6; 10 nucleotides agree with TRBD1. The CDR3 is 19 residues long. J lost 0 bases, V lost 2 bases, and 7 bases had no gene match. Germline CDR1 and CDR2: MDHEN and SYDVKM. The CDR3 protein is CASSLEFRDRGSGANVLTF. The CDR3, as DNA: TGTGCCAGCAGTTTAGAATTCCGGGACAGGGGCTCTGGGGCCAACGTCCTGACTTTC.

The V and J genes are TRBV20-1 and TRBJ2-7; 8 bases are a match to TRBD1. CDR3 length equals 14 residues. Germline trimming cut 5 bases from V and 3 bases from J; bases unmatched to any gene: 9. Germline V gene data show CDR1 as DFQATT and CDR2 as SNEGSKA (reference sequence). The CDR3 DNA reads TGCAGTGCTGTCGCGGGAACAGGGGGCTACGAGCAGTACTTC. Translation: CSAVAGTGGYEQYF.

This chain connects TRBV3-1 to TRBJ2-4; the D gene is possibly TRBD2 (5 bases). The CDR3 is 15 residues long. Germline lookup yields CDR1 LGHDT and CDR2 YNNKEL (reference sequence). Trimming took 1 base from V and 0 from J, leaving 7 bases between them. The CDR3 sequence is CASSQGGLAKNIQYF. DNA for the CDR3: TGTGCCAGCAGCCAAGGAGGGTTAGCCAAAAACATTCAGTACTTC.

The V call is TRBV5-1, the J call TRBJ2-3, with 12 bases that match TRBD2. J gave up 2 bases and V 2 bases, and 3 bases lay outside the gene matches. The CDR3 extends over 16 amino acids. Per the germline V gene, CDR1 is SGHRS and CDR2 is YFSETQ. CDR3 sequence reads: CASSFRLAGVTDTQYF. The CDR3 bases are TGCGCCAGCAGCTTCAGACTAGCGGGGGTCACAGATACGCAGTATTTT.

This clonotype was picked up one time. This chain uses TRBV20-1 with TRBJ1-3; the match to TRBD1 covers 7 bases. The CDR3 has 15 residues. Germline V CDR1 and CDR2: DFQATT, SNEGSKA (reference sequence). Trimming removed 1 base from V and 0 bases from J; junction bases left unmatched: 3. As DNA, the CDR3 is TGCAGTGCTAGAGGGACAGGCACCTCTGGAAACACCATATATTTT. Protein sequence: CSARGTGTSGNTIYF.

The chain couples TRBV29-1 to TRBJ1-1; D ambiguous. The germline CDR1 and CDR2 sequences are SQVTM and ANQGSEA. V was trimmed by 6 bases and J by 7 bases, leaving 21 bases between them. The CDR3 spans 14 residues. The CDR3 sequence: CSVFAGRQQDEAFF. Here the CDR3 DNA reads TGCAGCGTGTTTGCCGGACGGCAGCAGGATGAAGCTTTCTTT.

This clonotype was seen a few times. The chain recombines TRBV20-1 with TRBJ2-3; 12 positions match TRBD2. The V gene end was trimmed by 6 bases and the J gene end by 5 bases; junction bases not matched to a gene: 6. The germline V gene has CDR1 DFQATT and CDR2 SNEGSKA (reference sequence). This CDR3 region has 14 residues. The CDR3 nucleotides read TGCAGTGCCAGACTAGCGGGAGTTTTAGATACGCAGTATTTT. Encoded protein: CSARLAGVLDTQYF.

The rearrangement uses TRBV5-1 and TRBJ2-6, with D possibly matching TRBD2 (5 bases). The CDR3 has 16 residues. In germline, CDR1 is SGHRS, CDR2 YFSETQ. Trimming removed 4 bases at V and 2 bases at J, with 13 bases between. For the CDR3, the DNA is TGCGCCAGCAGCCTATTAGGGAGCACTGGGGCCAACGTCCTGACTTTC. Protein sequence: CASSLLGSTGANVLTF.

The sample holds a few counts of this clonotype. The genes are TRBV5-1 and TRBJ2-1; 12 bases align to TRBD2. Trimming at V came to 3 bases and at J to 7 bases, leaving 2 bases not matched to a gene. The CDR3 is 14 amino acids. CDR1 is SGHRS, CDR2 YFSETQ, per germline. CDR3 protein: CASSSSGRGNEQFF. The CDR3 coding sequence is TGCGCCAGCAGCTCTAGCGGGAGGGGGAATGAGCAGTTCTTC.

V usage is TRBV27 and J usage is TRBJ2-5; D is perhaps TRBD1 (6 bases). V was trimmed by 2 bases and J by 6 bases, leaving 10 bases between them. This CDR3 has 13 residues. Germline lookup yields CDR1 MNHEY and CDR2 SMNVEV (reference sequence). The CDR3 protein is CASSLGRGQTQYF. In DNA, the CDR3 is TGTGCCAGCAGTTTAGGCAGGGGACAGACCCAGTACTTC.

V gene TRBV12-3 or TRBV12-4 combines with J gene TRBJ1-2, with 7 bases matching TRBD1. The CDR3 is made up of 17 amino acids. Unmatched junction bases numbered 12, after V lost 2 bases and J lost 3 bases. CDR3 nucleotides: TGTGCCAGCAGTTTAAGGGGGACAGCCGTCCTAGACTATGGCTACACCTTC. Translation gives CASSLRGTAVLDYGYTF.